The present T cell receptor beta chain was sequenced within a study of blood T cells in healthy people across ages. Overall study context: Template switching captured about one barcoded beta molecule per two T cells. Broader study findings: Calculation of diversity from one million T cells yielded estimates considered to be underestimates.

Together with a sample-barcoded 5' primer, a J-beta primer mix was included in a second PCR lasting about 6 to 11 cycles. In TCRdb, the 5' RACE reads were re-called with MiXCR into one record per CDR3 protein. The data hold 1 million or so distinct CDR3 sequences, with under 30% observed a single time. This clonotype has a handful of counts. Its antigen is unidentified. These data were also filed under a second study, of T cells of mothers and their children.

Sequenced material: blood. The sequence was collected from a girl aged 2 to 10 in good health.

The CDR3 coding sequence is TGCGCCAGCAGCCAAGATCTGGGCCCTGATTCACCCCTCCACTTT. As protein: CASSQDLGPDSPLHF. The chain combines TRBV4-1 with TRBJ1-6; D ambiguous. This CDR3 spans 15 amino acids. Germline assignment: CDR1 MGHRA and CDR2 YSYEKL. V was shortened by 0 bases and J by 8 bases, with 11 bases between the two germline ends.